This T cell receptor beta chain was identified during a study of cytomegalovirus exposure and HLA in healthy donors. Germline V gene lookup returns CDR1 SGDLS and CDR2 YYNGEE. This CDR3 comprises 14 residues. With 4 bases removed from V and 6 bases from J, the gap between germline ends came to 14 bases. Researchers ran the PCR with 60 Vbeta and 13 Jbeta primers. Profiling relied on immunoSEQ multiplex PCR, and the TCRdb table lists in-frame clones only, not all of them. Here the sample spans 120,000 or so clones, over 65% being singletons. The chain carries TRBV9 and TRBJ2-1; D unresolved. Material: PBMCs. The TCR sequence derives from a man aged 25-45 years in good health and CMV-seronegative. Written as DNA, the CDR3 is TGTGCCAGCAGCCCAACCGGTCTTTCCAATGAGCAGTTCTTC. This codes for CASSPTGLSNEQFF.